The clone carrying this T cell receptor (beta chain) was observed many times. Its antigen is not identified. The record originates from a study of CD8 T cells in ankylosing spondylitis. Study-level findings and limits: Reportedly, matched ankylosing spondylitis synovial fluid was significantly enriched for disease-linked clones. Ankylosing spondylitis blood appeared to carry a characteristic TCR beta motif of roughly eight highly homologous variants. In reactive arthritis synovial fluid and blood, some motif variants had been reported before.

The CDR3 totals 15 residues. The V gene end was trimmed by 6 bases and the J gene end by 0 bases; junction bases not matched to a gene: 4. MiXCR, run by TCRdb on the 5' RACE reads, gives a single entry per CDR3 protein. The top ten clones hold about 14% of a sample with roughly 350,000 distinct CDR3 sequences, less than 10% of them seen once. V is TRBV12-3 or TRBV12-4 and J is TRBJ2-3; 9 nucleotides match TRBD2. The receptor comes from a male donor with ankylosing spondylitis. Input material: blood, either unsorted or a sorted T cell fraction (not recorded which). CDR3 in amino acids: CASSRTSASTDTQYF. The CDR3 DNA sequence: TGTGCCAGCAGCAGGACTAGCGCCAGCACAGATACGCAGTATTTT.